This T cell receptor beta chain was recovered during a study of early T cells in non-severe SARS-CoV-2 infection. About the research overall: The sequenced material was bulk RNA from unsorted whole blood, and its chains were unpaired.

Points from the study as a whole: Anti-spike CD8 responses were favored by VDJdb matching, which missed private and CD4 specificities.

This clonotype was counted many times. As yet, its antigen is unknown. Unique molecular identifiers were added to individual cDNA molecules. TCRdb ran MiXCR on the 5' RACE reads and lists one entry per CDR3 protein. The sample carries tens of thousands of distinct CDR3 sequences, around 12% recorded once. The CDR3 consists of 13 residues. In germline, CDR1 is SGHTA, CDR2 FQGNSA. V was cut by 1 base and J by 7 bases, with 10 bases left in between. The sample in question was whole blood, obtained at baseline. The chain has TRBV7-2 and TRBJ1-1; D unresolved. The receptor was derived from an adult who was a healthcare worker with PCR-confirmed SARS-CoV-2 infection or an uninfected control (not recorded which). The CDR3 spells CASSLGREREAFF. The CDR3 DNA reads TGTGCCAGCAGCTTAGGACGGGAACGTGAAGCTTTCTTT.